This note documents a single T cell receptor beta chain sequence. The target antigen is unknown. V lost 2 bases and J 4 bases, leaving 8 bases between the germline ends. This CDR3 comprises 14 residues. CDR1 is MGHDK, CDR2 SYGVNS, per germline. Under the authors' procedure: ImmunoSEQ sequences covered only the junction and lacked quality scores; filtering therefore differed. Profiling relied on immunoSEQ multiplex PCR, and the TCRdb table lists in-frame clones only, not all of them. D and trimming come from the DNA, and the V and J calls and clone size come from that table. The sample includes roughly 86,000 clones, 60% to 70% of them seen just once. Together with CD45RO+ cells, CCR7-negative CD45RA+ TemRA cells were included in CD8 memory. This entry is derived from a study of shared clonotypes between healthy human individuals. Study-wide points: Non-shared clonotypes displayed generation probabilities falling below those of clonotypes present in all four donors. Sampling involved blood alone; tissue repertoires likely differ.

The source material was memory CD8+ T cells sorted from blood. The subset: CD45RO+ cells pooled with CCR7-negative TemRA cells. The V and J genes are TRBV25-1 and TRBJ1-4, with D maybe TRBD1 (5 bases). This sequence originates from a young man in good health. CDR3 DNA: TGTGCCAGCAGTGAACAGGGATATAATGAAAAACTGTTTTTT. Its protein product is CASSEQGYNEKLFF.